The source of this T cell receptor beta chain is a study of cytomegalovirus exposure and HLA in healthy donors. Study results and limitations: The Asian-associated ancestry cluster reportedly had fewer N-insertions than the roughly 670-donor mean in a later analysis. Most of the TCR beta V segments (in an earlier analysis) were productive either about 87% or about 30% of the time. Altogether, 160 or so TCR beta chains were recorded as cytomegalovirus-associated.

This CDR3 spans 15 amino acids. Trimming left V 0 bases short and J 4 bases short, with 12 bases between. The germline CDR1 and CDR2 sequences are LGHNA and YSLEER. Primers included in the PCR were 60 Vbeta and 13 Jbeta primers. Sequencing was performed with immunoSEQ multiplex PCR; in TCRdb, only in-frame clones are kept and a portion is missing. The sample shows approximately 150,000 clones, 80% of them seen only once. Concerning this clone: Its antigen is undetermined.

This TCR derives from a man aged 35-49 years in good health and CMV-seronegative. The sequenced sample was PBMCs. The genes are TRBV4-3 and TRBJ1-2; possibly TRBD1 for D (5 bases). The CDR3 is CASSQETEAIYGYTF. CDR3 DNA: TGCGCCAGCAGCCAAGAGACAGAGGCTATCTATGGCTACACCTTC.